The sequence of this T cell receptor (beta chain) was determined in a study of T cell changes during pregnancy in multiple sclerosis. Trimming shortened V by 6 bases and J by 5 bases, and 16 bases separated the two germline ends. Germline V gives CDR1 GTSNPN, CDR2 SVGIG (reference sequence). This CDR3 has 14 amino acids. TCRdb's copy holds only in-frame clones and misses some; the assay was immunoSEQ multiplex PCR. The repertoire includes tens of thousands of clones, around 92% of them detected once, and just under 0.5% sits in the top ten. Source: CD4+ T cells from peripheral blood mononuclear cells, taken in the second trimester of pregnancy. This TCR was sampled from a female donor in good health, enrolled as a control in a pregnancy study. The V call is TRBV30, the J call TRBJ1-4; D not resolved. DNA for the CDR3: TGTGCCTGCCAGTCCGGGGTGGGGAATGAAAAACTGTTTTTT. It codes for CACQSGVGNEKLFF.